A single sample is the source of the 27 T cell receptor beta chains below, sequenced in a study of blood T cell repertoires in COVID-19. Data came from immunoSEQ multiplex PCR; TCRdb stores just in-frame clones and leaves some out. The table records 200,000 to 250,000 clones, approximately 80% of them present only once. The sample comprised peripheral blood. Receptors originate from a woman of 80 years or more with acute or convalescent COVID-19.

This clone has only a few counts. The chain links TRBV6-5 to TRBJ2-1, with D perhaps matching TRBD1 (6 bases). From germline, CDR1 is MNHEY and CDR2 SVGAGI. CDR3 length: 15 residues. Trimming shortened V by 6 bases and J by 0 bases, and 12 bases separated the two germline ends. CDR3 amino acids: CASSRDTRSYNEQFF. As DNA, the CDR3 is TGTGCCAGCAGCCGGGACACACGCTCCTACAATGAGCAGTTCTTC.

The chain links TRBV5-8 to TRBJ2-5; 9 bases match TRBD1. CDR3 length: 15 amino acids. V dropped 4 bases and J dropped 3; count of bases not matched to a gene: 7. Germline V gives CDR1 SGHTS, CDR2 YDEGEE. This CDR3 reads CASSAGTGYKETQYF. Written as DNA, the CDR3 is TGTGCCAGCAGCGCGGGGACAGGGTACAAAGAGACCCAGTACTTC. The whole variable domain, filled in from reference TRBV5-8 and TRBJ2-5, reads EAGVTQSPTHLIKTRGQQATLRCSPISGHTSVYWYQQALGLGLQFLLWYDEGEERNRGNFPPRFSGRQFPNYSSELNVNALELEDSALYLCASSAGTGYKETQYFGPGTRLLVL.

The V and J genes are TRBV3-1 (or the pseudogene TRBV3-2) and TRBJ2-1; no clear D. This CDR3 region has 13 residues. Per germline, CDR1 LGHDT and CDR2 YNNKEL (reference sequence). Deletions cut 1 base from V and 2 bases from J, with 3 bases between. CDR3 amino acids: CASSQVTYNEQFF. In DNA form, the CDR3 reads TGTGCCAGCAGCCAAGTCACCTACAATGAGCAGTTCTTC.

This rearrangement joins TRBV3-1 (or the pseudogene TRBV3-2) to TRBJ2-1; TRBD2 matches 14 bases. This CDR3 comprises 16 residues. Trimming cost V 5 bases and J 9 bases; bases outside gene matches: 9. The germline V gene has CDR1 LGHDT and CDR2 YNNKEL (reference sequence). The chain's CDR3 is CASSIRLAGGPGEQFF. CDR3 nucleotides: TGTGCCAGCAGCATTCGACTAGCGGGGGGGCCTGGTGAGCAGTTCTTC.

The V call is TRBV28, the J call TRBJ1-2; D is uncertain. The CDR3 has 12 amino acids. CDR1 is MDHEN and CDR2 is SYDVKM in the germline V gene. V was trimmed by 3 bases and J by 8 bases, leaving 10 bases between them. The CDR3 sequence is CASSLVEGGYTF. The CDR3 nucleotides read TGTGCCAGCAGTTTGGTAGAGGGCGGCTACACCTTC.

The V and J genes are TRBV6-2 or TRBV6-3 and TRBJ1-6; TRBD1 might be the D (6 bases). This CDR3 spans 15 amino acids. The V gene lost 0 bases and the J gene lost 10 bases, with 13 bases spanning the gap. Germline loops: CDR1 MNHEY, CDR2 SVGEGT. This CDR3 reads CASSYSRQGRSPLHF. CDR3 coding DNA: TGTGCCAGCAGTTACTCGAGGCAGGGGCGCTCACCCCTCCACTTT.

The chain links TRBV5-4 to TRBJ2-7; 8 nucleotides agree with TRBD1. The J segment lost 1 base and the V segment lost 1 base, leaving 4 bases of the junction unmatched. This CDR3 comprises 15 residues. Germline values: CDR1 SGHNT, CDR2 YYREEE (reference sequence). This CDR3 reads CASSLFDRGSYEQYF. DNA for the CDR3: TGTGCCAGCAGCTTGTTCGACAGGGGATCCTACGAGCAGTACTTC.

This clone has only a few counts. The chain combines TRBV7-9 with TRBJ1-2; D is perhaps TRBD1 (5 bases). Trimming pared 2 bases from V and 6 bases from J, leaving 13 bases between. Looked up from germline, CDR1 is SEHNR and CDR2 is FQNEAQ (reference sequence). The CDR3 has 14 residues. DNA of the CDR3: TGTGCCAGCAGCTTACTGGCGGGGGGTAATGGCTACACCTTC. The encoded protein is CASSLLAGGNGYTF. Combining the CDR3 with reference TRBV7-9 and TRBJ1-2 gives the whole variable domain DTGVSQNPRHKITKRGQNVTFRCDPISEHNRLYWYRQTLGQGPEFLTYFQNEAQLEKSRLLSDRFSAERPKGSFSTLEIQRTEQGDSAMYLCASSLLAGGNGYTFGSGTRLTVV.

The V and J genes are TRBV7-2 and TRBJ1-3; no clear D gene. The CDR3 totals 14 residues. The V end was cut by 2 bases, the J end by 1 base, with 6 bases between. Looked up from germline, CDR1 is SGHTA and CDR2 is FQGNSA. The CDR3: CASSLMTSGNTIYF. The CDR3 nucleotides are TGTGCCAGCAGCTTAATGACATCTGGAAACACCATATATTTT.

This rearrangement joins TRBV6-5 to TRBJ1-1; D might be TRBD1 (5 bases). Germline values: CDR1 MNHEY, CDR2 SVGAGI. Trimming took 8 bases from V and 4 from J, leaving 17 bases between them. The length of the CDR3 is 14 residues. This CDR3 is CASDAKGQSTEAFF. In nucleotides, the CDR3 is TGTGCCAGCGACGCGAAGGGGCAGAGCACTGAAGCTTTCTTT.

The chain uses TRBV28 and TRBJ2-7, with 9 bases fitting TRBD2. Trimming took 6 bases from V and 6 from J; bases not matched to a gene: 9. Per the germline V gene, CDR1 is MDHEN and CDR2 is SYDVKM. The CDR3 has 14 residues. The CDR3 nucleotides read TGTGCCAGCAGCCTGACTAGCGGCAATTTCGAGCAGTACTTC. Translation gives CASSLTSGNFEQYF.

V gene TRBV6-1 combines with J gene TRBJ1-6, with a tentative D call TRBD1 (6 bases). The V gene lost 2 bases and the J gene lost 9 bases, with 11 bases spanning the gap. CDR3 length: 14 amino acids. Germline V gene sequence: CDR1 MNHNS, CDR2 SASEGT. The CDR3 sequence is CASSELRGSSPLHF. CDR3 nucleotides: TGTGCCAGCAGTGAACTTAGGGGGAGTTCACCCCTCCACTTT.

The chain is built from TRBV15 and TRBJ2-3; a possible D gene is TRBD2 (7 bases). The length of the CDR3 is 18 residues. Looked up from germline, CDR1 is LNHNV and CDR2 is YYDKDF (reference sequence). V was cut by 1 base and J by 3 bases, with 20 bases left in between. CDR3 in amino acids: CATSRARIGGRSTDTQYF. The DNA of the CDR3 is TGTGCCACCAGCAGAGCTCGAATCGGGGGGCGTTCAACAGATACGCAGTATTTT.

The V and J genes are TRBV9 and TRBJ1-1; D is ambiguous. Trimming took off 0 bases at V and 7 bases at J, with 13 bases between the two ends. Germline CDR1 SGDLS, CDR2 YYNGEE. The CDR3 covers 14 residues. Written as DNA, the CDR3 is TGTGCCAGCAGCGTAGTGGGCAGTGTTAGTGAAGCTTTCTTT. Translation gives CASSVVGSVSEAFF.

The genes are TRBV15 and TRBJ2-4, with 10 bases fitting TRBD2. The trim removed 5 bases at V and 0 bases at J, leaving 7 bases unmatched. Germline values: CDR1 LNHNV, CDR2 YYDKDF (reference sequence). The CDR3 length is 17 residues. In DNA, the CDR3 is TGTGCCACCAGCCCTAGAGCGGGGGGGCTAGCCAAAAACATTCAGTACTTC. Protein sequence: CATSPRAGGLAKNIQYF.

In its sample, this clone was seen once. One end of the junction does not line up with germline, which may come from a read error. V gene TRBV5-1 combines with J gene TRBJ1-2, with TRBD1 matching 11 bases. Germline values: CDR1 SGHRS, CDR2 YFSETQ. The CDR3 has 14 amino acids. CDR3 region: CASSLGTGGYSYTF. The CDR3 region has the DNA TGCGCCAGCAGCTTGGGGACAGGGGGCTATAGCTACACCTTC.

This chain links TRBV7-2 with TRBJ2-2; 9 nucleotides agree with TRBD2. The germline CDR1 and CDR2 sequences are SGHTA and FQGNSA. J lost 5 bases, V lost 5 bases, and 6 bases had no gene match. This CDR3 is built from 15 residues. The CDR3 loop reads CASSPGLAGTGELFF. The CDR3 nucleotides read TGTGCCAGCAGCCCGGGACTAGCAGGAACCGGGGAGCTGTTTTTT.

This chain uses TRBV5-1 with TRBJ1-5, with D possibly matching TRBD1 (6 bases). Germline CDR1 SGHRS, CDR2 YFSETQ. The V gene lost 4 bases and the J gene lost 6 bases, with 17 bases spanning the gap. This CDR3 is built from 15 residues. CDR3 nucleotides: TGCGCCAGCAGCCCAGGGGCAGGGGACGGTCAGCCCCAGCATTTT. This gives the protein CASSPGAGDGQPQHF.

The V call is TRBV3-1 (or the pseudogene TRBV3-2), the J call TRBJ2-1; 11 nucleotides align to TRBD2. V lost 1 base to trimming and J lost 7 bases; unmatched junction nucleotides: 3. The CDR3 has 15 residues. The V gene's germline CDR1 is LGHDT and CDR2 YNNKEL (reference sequence). For the CDR3, the DNA is TGTGCCAGCAGCCAAGTAGCGGGAGGGCTTAATGAGCAGTTCTTC. It codes for CASSQVAGGLNEQFF.

This chain connects TRBV6-2 or TRBV6-3 to TRBJ2-7, with 14 bases lining up with TRBD2. CDR1 and CDR2 from the germline V gene are MNHEY and SVGEGT. The CDR3 spans 16 residues. The V gene end was trimmed by 3 bases and the J gene end by 7 bases; junction bases not matched to a gene: 8. The CDR3 coding sequence is TGTGCCAGCAGTTATACCGGGACTAGCGGGAGTCTAGAGCAGTACTTC. Encoded protein: CASSYTGTSGSLEQYF.

The rearrangement links TRBV19 to TRBJ2-3; D is possibly TRBD1 (6 bases). Germline V gene data show CDR1 as LNHDA and CDR2 as SQIVND (reference sequence). Trimming removed 4 bases from V and 1 base from J, with 15 bases in between. This CDR3 is 16 amino acids long. CDR3 sequence reads: CASSNPLAGGTDTQYF. The CDR3 coding sequence is TGTGCCAGTAGTAACCCCCTGGCAGGGGGCACAGATACGCAGTATTTT.

CDR3: CAWRHVGQGAYSPLHF. For the CDR3, the DNA is TGTGCCTGGAGGCATGTCGGACAGGGGGCGTATTCACCCCTCCACTTT. This chain connects TRBV30 to TRBJ1-6, with 11 bases that match TRBD1. Germline V gene lookup returns CDR1 GTSNPN and CDR2 SVGIG (reference sequence). The ends lost 3 bases at V and 8 bases at J; junction bases unmatched: 9. CDR3 length: 16 residues.

The CDR3 DNA reads TGTGCCAGCAGCCAGGGGGGTAGGACGCAGTATTTT. It codes for CASSQGGRTQYF. The chain links TRBV7-3 to TRBJ2-3; tentative D call: TRBD1 (7 bases). V was trimmed by 5 bases and J by 9 bases, leaving 12 bases between them. This CDR3 comprises 12 residues. Germline CDR1 SGHTA, CDR2 FQGTGA.

The V gene is TRBV7-2, the J gene TRBJ2-6, with TRBD2 identical over 11 bases. With 2 bases clipped from V and 2 bases from J, the junction kept 2 bases outside the gene matches. The CDR3 has 17 amino acids. Germline-derived CDR1 and CDR2 are SGHTA and FQGNSA. The CDR3 sequence is CASSLLLAGAGANVLTF. CDR3 nucleotide sequence: TGTGCCAGCAGCTTATTACTAGCGGGAGCTGGGGCCAACGTCCTGACTTTC.

This chain joins TRBV28 and TRBJ2-1; 7 bases map to TRBD2. Germline V gene data show CDR1 as MDHEN and CDR2 as SYDVKM. Trimming at V came to 2 bases and at J to 7 bases, leaving 5 bases not matched to a gene. There are 14 residues in the CDR3. This CDR3 reads CASSLRTRGNEQFF. CDR3 sequence (DNA): TGTGCCAGCAGTTTAAGGACTAGAGGAAATGAGCAGTTCTTC.

The V gene is TRBV27, the J gene TRBJ1-1, with D tentatively TRBD1 (6 bases). The CDR3 is made up of 14 amino acids. Germline V gene sequence: CDR1 MNHEY, CDR2 SMNVEV (reference sequence). Trimming removed 2 bases at V and 4 bases at J, with 11 bases between. CDR3 protein: CASSLGVRGTEAFF. CDR3 coding DNA: TGTGCCAGCAGTTTAGGGGTCAGGGGCACTGAAGCTTTCTTT.

This clone was seen more than once but under ten times. The gene calls are TRBV5-1 and TRBJ2-7; TRBD2 agrees at 9 bases. Germline V gives CDR1 SGHRS, CDR2 YFSETQ. The CDR3 spans 16 residues. V lost 0 bases to trimming and J lost 6 bases; unmatched junction nucleotides: 10. Written as DNA, the CDR3 is TGCGCCAGCAGCTTGGGCGGCGGGGGGGCCATCGGCGAGCAGTACTTC. Its translation is CASSLGGGGAIGEQYF.